This T cell receptor (beta chain) was captured in a study of regulatory T cells in long-lasting Graves disease. The sample holds many counts of this clonotype. Arm-PCR with iRepertoire HTBI primers amplified the CDR3 regions for these TCR beta libraries. One entry per CDR3 protein results from TCRdb running MiXCR on the multiplex PCR reads. The sample gives roughly 560,000 distinct CDR3 sequences, 12% of which show up once; roughly 8.9% is in the top ten. CDR1 SGDLS and CDR2 YYNGEE come from the germline V gene. Trimming cost V 4 bases and J 6 bases, with 28 bases left between them. The CDR3 covers 18 residues. Time point specified: newly diagnosed GD, antithyroid drugs for less than 3 months. Extracted RNA from PBMCs served as the source of the TCR library. The patients included were those that came from an endocrinology department in Xi'an, China. The sample also formed part of further work on T cells in Graves' hyperthyroidism and ophthalmopathy. That paper states: Newly diagnosed hyperthyroidism, duration under 2 months, in patients aged 18 to 65. HTBI primers were employed in a first-round RT-PCR of the TCR CDR3.

The sequence was obtained from a woman aged 30 to 39 with Graves disease. The chain combines TRBV9 with TRBJ1-1, with D maybe TRBD1 (6 bases). The source material was peripheral blood mononuclear cells (PBMCs), sampled at new diagnosis, from a patient treated with antithyroid drugs. CDR3 sequence (DNA): TGTGCCAGCAGCCCACTTTCCCAGCGTCGCGGACAGATGCCTGAAGCTTTCTTT. Translation gives CASSPLSQRRGQMPEAFF.